This T cell receptor beta chain was recorded in a study of cytomegalovirus exposure and HLA in healthy donors. Trimming removed 5 bases from V and 3 bases from J, with 5 bases in between. The CDR3 sequence is 11 residues long. Germline CDR1 MNHEY, CDR2 SMNVEV (reference sequence). Use of 60 Vbeta and 13 Jbeta primers characterized the PCR. Repertoires were generated with immunoSEQ multiplex PCR, while TCRdb's copy carries only in-frame clones and drops some. The repertoire holds 90,000 to 100,000 clones, with just under 70% as singletons. A word on this clone: Its antigen is not known.

Study-wide results and caveats: Later analysis found that TCR beta chains associated with HLA were more clonally expanded than other, equally common chains.

The clonotype was recovered from a man over 45 in good health and CMV-seronegative. The rearrangement links TRBV27 to TRBJ2-7; D gene unclear. Sequencing was carried out using PBMCs. The CDR3 nucleotides are TGTGCCAGCAGTCCCAACTACGAGCAGTACGTC. Translated: CASSPNYEQYV.